Listed below are T cell receptor beta chains from one sample, sequenced in a study of CD8+ T cells in alopecia areata. TCRdb's copy holds only in-frame clones and misses some; the assay was immunoSEQ multiplex PCR. This sample has 150,000 to 200,000 clones, with 50% to 75% found just once. The material sequenced was CD4+ T cells sorted from blood, taken between weeks 55 and 65, from a patient treated with tofacitinib. The source of these receptors is a human donor with alopecia areata. Both conserved end residues are part of each CDR3. Fields, in order: clone size, J gene, V gene, D gene, CDR3 protein, CDR3 DNA. D genes are given only for firm matches. The size of a clone is reported for some rows only, either as once, few or many, or as a class for expanded clones.

.,TRBJ2-6,TRBV4-3,.,CASSQDGGGVGANVLTF,TGCGCCAGCAGCCAAGACGGTGGAGGGGTTGGGGCCAACGTCCTGACTTTC
few,TRBJ2-5,TRBV29-1,.,CSVERGIRETQYF,TGCAGCGTTGAGAGGGGGATTCGAGAGACCCAGTACTTC
.,TRBJ1-1,TRBV6-5,.,CASSLTGGSNTEAFF,TGTGCCAGCAGCCTTACGGGCGGCAGCAACACTGAAGCTTTCTTT
.,TRBJ1-1,TRBV29-1,TRBD1,CSGLRQGGTEAFF,TGCAGCGGGCTTAGACAGGGGGGCACTGAAGCTTTCTTT
.,TRBJ1-1,TRBV29-1,.,CSVQGEGSGFFMNTEAFF,TGCAGCGTCCAGGGTGAGGGGTCGGGCTTTTTTATGAACACTGAAGCTTTCTTT
few,TRBJ2-5,TRBV7-9,.,CAAGLGETQYF,TGTGCCGCGGGATTGGGAGAGACCCAGTACTTC
.,TRBJ2-1,TRBV6-5,.,CASSYSPWDEQFF,TGTGCCAGCAGTTACTCCCCCTGGGATGAGCAGTTCTTC
.,TRBJ2-1,TRBV7-9,.,CASSLGSGPHNEQFF,TGTGCCAGCAGCCTTGGGTCAGGGCCTCACAATGAGCAGTTCTTC
.,TRBJ2-7,TRBV5-5,.,CASAALTGYEQYF,TGTGCCAGCGCCGCCCTGACGGGCTACGAGCAGTACTTC
.,TRBJ1-1,TRBV7-9,.,CASSLVGRNTEAFF,TGTGCCAGCAGCTTAGTTGGACGGAACACTGAAGCTTTCTTT
.,TRBJ1-2,TRBV7-2,TRBD1,CASRRGQGDGYTF,TGTGCCAGCAGACGGGGACAGGGTGATGGCTACACCTTC
.,TRBJ2-4,TRBV10-3,.,CAISEDPSTPRF,TGTGCCATCAGTGAAGATCCTTCAACTCCGCGCTTC
.,TRBJ1-2,TRBV4-2,.,CASSQDERRNYGYTF,TGTGCCAGCAGCCAAGATGAAAGGCGGAACTATGGCTACACCTTC
many,TRBJ2-5,TRBV5-1,.,CASSHGEGETQYF,TGCGCCAGCAGCCACGGAGAGGGAGAGACCCAGTACTTC
.,TRBJ1-2,TRBV14,.,CASSRIQGYGYTF,TGTGCCAGCAGCCGAATACAGGGCTATGGCTACACCTTC
.,TRBJ2-7,TRBV30,.,CAWSVPPLEQYF,TGTGCCTGGAGTGTCCCCCCCCTTGAGCAGTACTTC
many,TRBJ2-6,TRBV7-2,TRBD1,CASSLPGQAPANVLTF,TGTGCCAGCAGCTTACCCGGACAGGCTCCGGCCAACGTCCTGACTTTC
.,TRBJ1-5,TRBV7-8,TRBD1,CASRRGQDNQPQHF,TGTGCCAGCAGACGGGGACAGGACAATCAGCCCCAGCATTTT
.,TRBJ2-1,TRBV6-6,.,CASSYSSYNEQFF,TGTGCCAGCAGTTACTCGTCTTACAATGAGCAGTTCTTC
.,TRBJ2-3,TRBV7-2,.,CASSWGRPGSTDTQYF,TGTGCCAGCAGCTGGGGACGGCCGGGCAGCACAGATACGCAGTATTTT
.,TRBJ1-4,TRBV25-1,.,CASSDSGWGTNEKLFF,TGTGCCAGCAGTGATTCGGGATGGGGAACTAATGAAAAACTGTTTTTT
once,TRBJ2-5,TRBV7-6,.,CASSSPGAQQETQYF,TGTGCCAGCAGCTCGCCAGGGGCCCAACAAGAGACCCAGTACTTC
few,TRBJ2-1,TRBV12-5,TRBD2,CASGAPAGGAHEQFF,TGTGCTAGTGGCGCGCCGGCGGGGGGGGCGCATGAGCAGTTCTTC